This T cell receptor (beta chain) comes out of a study of spatial heterogeneity in lung cancer. Study background: Sequencing was performed on follow-up PBMC samples when available, collected at a median of roughly 22 months after resection. Within raw reads, each unique TCR and UMI combination appeared on average more than ten times.

TCR cDNA molecules were tagged individually, and each one carried a unique molecular identifier. TCRdb reprocessed the 5' RACE reads via MiXCR and lists one record per CDR3 protein. The data hold around 45,000 distinct CDR3 sequences, with 22% observed a single time. Study-level findings and limits: Follow-up blood showed ubiquitous expanded tumor TCRs less than blood at resection did.

This clonotype occurred many times. What it binds is unknown. This CDR3 spans 14 amino acids. Germline V gene data show CDR1 as SQVTM and CDR2 as ANQGSEA. J lost 1 base, V lost 4 bases, and 6 bases had no gene match. As to time point: blood at routine non-recurrence follow-up after resection. The sequencing here drew on PBMCs, taken at follow-up. The receptor was isolated from a female donor with early-stage non-small cell lung cancer. The chain couples TRBV29-1 to TRBJ2-5, with 7 positions matching TRBD2. This CDR3 is CSVVVAGIQETQYF. CDR3 nucleotides: TGCAGCGTTGTAGTAGCGGGCATCCAAGAGACCCAGTACTTC.